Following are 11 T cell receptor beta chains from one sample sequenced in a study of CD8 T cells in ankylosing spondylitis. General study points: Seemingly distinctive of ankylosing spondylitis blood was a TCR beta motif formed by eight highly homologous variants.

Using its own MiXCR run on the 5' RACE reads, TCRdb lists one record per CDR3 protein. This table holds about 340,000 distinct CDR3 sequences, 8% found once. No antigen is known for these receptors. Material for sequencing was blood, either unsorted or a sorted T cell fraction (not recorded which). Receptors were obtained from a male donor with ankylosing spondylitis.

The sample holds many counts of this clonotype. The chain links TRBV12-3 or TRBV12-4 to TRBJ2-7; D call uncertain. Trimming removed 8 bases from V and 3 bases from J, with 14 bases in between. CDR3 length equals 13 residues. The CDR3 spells CASGNMEIYEQYF. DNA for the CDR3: TGTGCCAGCGGAAACATGGAAATCTACGAGCAGTACTTC.

CDR3 protein: CSARQLIYGYTF. The CDR3 nucleotides are TGCAGTGCTCGACAGCTTATCTATGGCTACACCTTC. The gene calls are TRBV20-1 and TRBJ1-2, with D perhaps matching TRBD1 (5 bases). V shed 5 bases and J shed 4 bases, with 11 bases lying between them. Germline CDR1 and CDR2: DFQATT and SNEGSKA (reference sequence). The CDR3 length is 12 residues.

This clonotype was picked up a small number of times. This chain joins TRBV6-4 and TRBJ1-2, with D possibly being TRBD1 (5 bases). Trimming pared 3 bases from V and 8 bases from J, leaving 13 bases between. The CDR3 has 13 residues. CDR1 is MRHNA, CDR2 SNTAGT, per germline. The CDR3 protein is CASSEYPGKGYTF. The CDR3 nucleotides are TGTGCCAGCAGTGAATACCCAGGGAAAGGCTACACCTTC.

DNA for the CDR3: TGTGCCAGCAGCTTGGCCAGGAGGGAGGCCGACAATGAGCAGTTCTTC. Its protein product is CASSLARREADNEQFF. This rearrangement joins TRBV5-6 to TRBJ2-1; tentatively, D is TRBD2 (6 bases). V dropped 0 bases and J dropped 5 bases, with 15 bases sitting between them. Per the germline V gene, CDR1 is SGHDT and CDR2 is YYEEEE. This CDR3 has 16 residues.

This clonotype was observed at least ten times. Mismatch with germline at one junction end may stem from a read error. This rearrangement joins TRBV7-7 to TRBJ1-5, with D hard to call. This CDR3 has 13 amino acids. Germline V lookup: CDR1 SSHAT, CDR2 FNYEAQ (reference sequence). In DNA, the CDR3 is TGTGCTAGCAGCCCGGACCGGGATCAGCCCCAGCATTTT. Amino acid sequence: CASSPDRDQPQHF.

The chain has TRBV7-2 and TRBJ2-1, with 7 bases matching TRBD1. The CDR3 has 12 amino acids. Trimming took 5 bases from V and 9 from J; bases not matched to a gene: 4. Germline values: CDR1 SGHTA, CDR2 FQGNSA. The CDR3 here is CASSRDSGEQFF. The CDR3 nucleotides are TGTGCCAGCAGCCGGGACAGTGGTGAGCAGTTCTTC.

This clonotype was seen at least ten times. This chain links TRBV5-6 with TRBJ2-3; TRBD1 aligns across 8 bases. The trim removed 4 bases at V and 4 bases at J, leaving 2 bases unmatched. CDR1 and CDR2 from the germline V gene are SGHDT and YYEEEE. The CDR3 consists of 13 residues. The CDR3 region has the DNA TGTGCCAGCAGCCGGACAGGGTCAGATACGCAGTATTTT. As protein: CASSRTGSDTQYF. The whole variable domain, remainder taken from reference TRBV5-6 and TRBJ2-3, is DAGVTQSPTHLIKTRGQQVTLRCSPKSGHDTVSWYQQALGQGPQFIFQYYEEEERQRGNFPDRFSGHQFPNYSSELNVNALLLGDSALYLCASSRTGSDTQYFGPGTRLTVL.

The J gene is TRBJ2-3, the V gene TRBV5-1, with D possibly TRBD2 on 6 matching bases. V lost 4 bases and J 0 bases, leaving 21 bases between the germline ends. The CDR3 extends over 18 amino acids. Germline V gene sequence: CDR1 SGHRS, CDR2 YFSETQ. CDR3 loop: CASSPRVIGLTSTDTQYF. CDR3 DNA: TGCGCCAGCAGCCCCCGGGTCATTGGACTAACTAGCACAGATACGCAGTATTTT.

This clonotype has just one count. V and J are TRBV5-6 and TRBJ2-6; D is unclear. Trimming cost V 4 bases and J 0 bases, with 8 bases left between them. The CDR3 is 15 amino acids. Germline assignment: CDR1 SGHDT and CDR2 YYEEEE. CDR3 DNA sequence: TGTGCCAGCAGCCCGAGCCTCTCTGGGGCCAACGTCCTGACTTTC. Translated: CASSPSLSGANVLTF.

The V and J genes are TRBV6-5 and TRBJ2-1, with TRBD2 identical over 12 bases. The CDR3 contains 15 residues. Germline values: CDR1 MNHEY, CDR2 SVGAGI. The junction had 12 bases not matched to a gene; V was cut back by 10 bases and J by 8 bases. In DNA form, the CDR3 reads TGTGCCATCACGTTGGGGGGACTAGCGGGCGATGAGCAGTTCTTC. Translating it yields CAITLGGLAGDEQFF.

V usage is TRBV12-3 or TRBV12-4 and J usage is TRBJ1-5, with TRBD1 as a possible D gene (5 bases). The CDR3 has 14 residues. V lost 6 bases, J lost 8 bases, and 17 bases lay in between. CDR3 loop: CASRRDSGGKPQHF. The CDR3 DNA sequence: TGTGCCAGCAGACGAGACAGTGGCGGTAAGCCCCAGCATTTT.